A selection of T cell receptor beta chains follows, all from one sample in a study of beta chain features in type 1 diabetes. The data were produced by immunoSEQ multiplex PCR, yet TCRdb's version contains in-frame clones alone and is incomplete. This sample carries some 150,000 clones, over 8.5% of them seen once, and the ten largest clones take about 2%. Source material: central memory CD4+ T cells from blood. These receptors originate from a man aged 18 to 30 in good health. The conserved cysteine and the conserved F or W are not part of the CDR3 here.

V,CDR3
TRBV7-2,ASRQTSAAYEQY
TRBV7-2,ASSLSQAIGIQY
TRBV7-9,ASSYGQGKQY
TRBV25-1,ASSEGGNYGYT
TRBV7-2,ASSLAIGDSPLH
TRBV7-2,ASSRETEAEAF
TRBV29-1,SGAPVTGIANYGYT
TRBV6-6,ASSLRSSTDTQY
TRBV27,ASTGRNRGRGGTEAF
TRBV29-1,SVEGEIQETQY
TRBV5-4,ASSPAAGGTYEQY
TRBV10-3,AGRPGGSPTSEAF
TRBV30,AWMREQNTEAF
TRBV28,ASTPLGGGSYEQY
TRBV5-1,ASSSQGVDYEQY
TRBV28,ASSLSPGAYEQY
TRBV5-1,ASSSSEGTRSSYEQY
TRBV30,AWMGGNYGYT
TRBV5-1,ASSFQGASAKNIQY
TRBV5-1,ASSLRTGGNQETQY
TRBV18,ASSQEETQY
TRBV28,ASRFGWDTEAF
TRBV21-1,ASSKALAAYNEQF
TRBV5-6,ASSLGQSYNEQF
TRBV5-1,ASSLWGARNEQF